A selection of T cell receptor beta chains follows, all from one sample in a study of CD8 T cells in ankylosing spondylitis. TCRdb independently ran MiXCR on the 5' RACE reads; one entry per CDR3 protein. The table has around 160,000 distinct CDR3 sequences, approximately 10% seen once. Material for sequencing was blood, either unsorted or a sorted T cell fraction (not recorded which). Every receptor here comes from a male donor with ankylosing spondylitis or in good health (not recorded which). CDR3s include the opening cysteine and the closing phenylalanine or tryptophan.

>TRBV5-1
CASSRDGIYEQYF
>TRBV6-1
CASSDIIGVDEQYF
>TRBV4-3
CASSRNTGGNTGELFF
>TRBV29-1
CSVEGVRTSGNNEQFF
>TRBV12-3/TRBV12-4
CASSPRTGGSNTGELFF
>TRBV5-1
CASSSFGGSSSYEQYF
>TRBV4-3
CASSQSTGTANTGELFF
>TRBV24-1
CATRRSSGEGNEQFF
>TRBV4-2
CASSPTRSETQYF
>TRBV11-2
CASSLSAGVGVEQFF
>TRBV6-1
CASSEASWGYQETQYF
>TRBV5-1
CASSPRTSGNTGELFF
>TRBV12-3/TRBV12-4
CASSFDWNAEAFF
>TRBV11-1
CASSLVGFGGPSTDTQYF
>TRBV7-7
CASSQDRNTGELFF
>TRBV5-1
CASSFGQGALTGELFF
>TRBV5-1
CASSLGDGGSGNTIYF
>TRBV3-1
CASSHQRGGLANVLTF
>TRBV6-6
CASSRPRNTIYF
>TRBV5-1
CASSGGQGEYGYTF
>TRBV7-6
CASSLDRGAVYGYTF
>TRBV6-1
CASSNSGSGNTIYF
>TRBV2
CASSEEPSPRSYNEQFF
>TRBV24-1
CATSDGLANEQFF
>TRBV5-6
CASSSSSSGQETQYF